The following is a TCR beta chain sequence with its context. Its antigen is still unknown. TCRdb's copy holds only in-frame clones and misses some; the assay was immunoSEQ multiplex PCR. The sample holds fewer than 2.5 million clones, 80% to 95% seen once. These data originate in a study of shared clonotypes between healthy human individuals. General study points: Large sequencing depth failed to make sorted-subset sequencing complete, rarefaction showed. Expectations were that clonotype sharing among donors would be affected by sequencing depth. Among the subsets, naive ones generally showed larger estimated richness than memory ones.

CDR1 is MDHEN and CDR2 is SYDVKM in the germline V gene. CDR3 length: 14 residues. Deletions cut 7 bases from V and 4 bases from J, with 13 bases between. Specimen: naive CD4+ T cells from PBMCs. This sample's subset: CD45RA+ positively selected. The genes are TRBV28 and TRBJ2-2, with a weak D call TRBD2 (6 bases). The receptor was isolated from a man aged 18-30 years in good health. Some clones in this sample may be carry-over from other donors' samples. The CDR3 DNA sequence: TGTGCCAGCATCTGGACGCGGGGCACCGGGGAGCTGTTTTTT. Encoded protein: CASIWTRGTGELFF. Filled out from reference TRBV28 and TRBJ2-2, the complete variable domain reads DVKVTQSSRYLVKRTGEKVFLECVQDMDHENMFWYRQDPGLGLRLIYFSYDVKMKEKGDIPEGYSVSREKKERFSLILESASTNQTSMYLCASIWTRGTGELFFGEGSRLTVL.